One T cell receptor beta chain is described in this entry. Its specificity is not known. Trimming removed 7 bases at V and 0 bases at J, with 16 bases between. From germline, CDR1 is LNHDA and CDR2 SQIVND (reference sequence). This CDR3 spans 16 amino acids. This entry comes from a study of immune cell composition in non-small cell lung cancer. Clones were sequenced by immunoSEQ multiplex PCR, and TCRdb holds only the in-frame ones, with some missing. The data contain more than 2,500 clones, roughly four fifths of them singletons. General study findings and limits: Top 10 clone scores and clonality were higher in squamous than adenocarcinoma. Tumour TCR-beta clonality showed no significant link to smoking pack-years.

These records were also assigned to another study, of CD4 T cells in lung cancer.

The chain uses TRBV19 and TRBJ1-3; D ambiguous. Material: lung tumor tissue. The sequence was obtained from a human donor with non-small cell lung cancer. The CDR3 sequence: CASTLLGQTSGNTIYF. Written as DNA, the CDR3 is TGTGCCAGTACCCTACTGGGCCAGACCTCTGGAAACACCATATATTTT.